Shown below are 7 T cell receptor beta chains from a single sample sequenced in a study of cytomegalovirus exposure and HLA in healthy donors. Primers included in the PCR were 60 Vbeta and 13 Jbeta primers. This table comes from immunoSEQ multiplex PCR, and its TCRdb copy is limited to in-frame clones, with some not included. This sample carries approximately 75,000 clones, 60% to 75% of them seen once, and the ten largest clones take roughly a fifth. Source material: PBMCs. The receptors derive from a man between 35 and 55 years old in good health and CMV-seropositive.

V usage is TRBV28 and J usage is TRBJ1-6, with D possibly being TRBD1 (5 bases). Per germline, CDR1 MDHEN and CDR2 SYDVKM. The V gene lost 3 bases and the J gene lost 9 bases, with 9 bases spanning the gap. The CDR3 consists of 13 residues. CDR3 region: CASSLGLPSPLHF. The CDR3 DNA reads TGTGCCAGCAGTTTGGGGCTCCCTTCACCCCTCCACTTT.

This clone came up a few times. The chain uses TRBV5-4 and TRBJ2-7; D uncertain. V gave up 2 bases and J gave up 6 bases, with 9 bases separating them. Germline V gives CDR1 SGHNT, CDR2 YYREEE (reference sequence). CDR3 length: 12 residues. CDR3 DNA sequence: TGTGCCAGCAGCTTAATGAGAGGCGAGCAGTACTTC. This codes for CASSLMRGEQYF.

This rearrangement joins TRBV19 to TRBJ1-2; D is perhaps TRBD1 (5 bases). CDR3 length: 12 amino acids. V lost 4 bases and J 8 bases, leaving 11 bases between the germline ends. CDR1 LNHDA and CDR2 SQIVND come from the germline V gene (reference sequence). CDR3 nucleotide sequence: TGTGCCAGTAGTACCAGGACACGAGGCTACACCTTC. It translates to CASSTRTRGYTF.

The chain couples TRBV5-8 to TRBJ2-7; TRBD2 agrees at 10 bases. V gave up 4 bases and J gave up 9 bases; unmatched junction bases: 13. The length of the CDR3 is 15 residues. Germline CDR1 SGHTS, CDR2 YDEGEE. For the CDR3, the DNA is TGTGCCAGCAGCGTTCTAGCGGGGGCCGTACGTAGGCAGTACTTC. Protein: CASSVLAGAVRRQYF.

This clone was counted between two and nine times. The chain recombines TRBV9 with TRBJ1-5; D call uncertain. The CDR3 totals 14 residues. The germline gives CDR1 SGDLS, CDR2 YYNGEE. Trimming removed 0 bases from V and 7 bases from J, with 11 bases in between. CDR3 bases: TGTGCCAGCAGCGTAGCGGGAGGGCGCCAGCCCCAGCATTTT. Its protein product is CASSVAGGRQPQHF.

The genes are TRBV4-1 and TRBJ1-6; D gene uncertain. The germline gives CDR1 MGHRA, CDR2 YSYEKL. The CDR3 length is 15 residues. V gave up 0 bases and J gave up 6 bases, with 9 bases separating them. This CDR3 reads CASSQEGVTNSPLHF. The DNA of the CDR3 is TGCGCCAGCAGCCAAGAGGGCGTTACTAATTCACCCCTCCACTTT.

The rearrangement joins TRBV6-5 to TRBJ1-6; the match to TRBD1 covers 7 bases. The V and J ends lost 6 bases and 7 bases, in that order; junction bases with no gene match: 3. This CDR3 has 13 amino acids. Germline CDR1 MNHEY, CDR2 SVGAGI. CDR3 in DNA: TGTGCCAGCAGGTCAGGGGGGAATTCACCCCTCCACTTT. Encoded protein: CASRSGGNSPLHF.